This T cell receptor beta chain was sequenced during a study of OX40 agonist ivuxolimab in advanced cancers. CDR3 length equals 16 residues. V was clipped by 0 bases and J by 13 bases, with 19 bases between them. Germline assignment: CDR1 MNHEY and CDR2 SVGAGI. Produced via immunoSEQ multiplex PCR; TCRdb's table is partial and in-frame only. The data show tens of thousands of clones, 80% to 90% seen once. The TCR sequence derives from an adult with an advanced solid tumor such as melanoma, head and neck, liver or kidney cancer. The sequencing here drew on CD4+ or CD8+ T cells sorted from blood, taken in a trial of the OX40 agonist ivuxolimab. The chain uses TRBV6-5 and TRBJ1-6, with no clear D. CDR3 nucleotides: TGTGCCAGCAGTTACTCGACCCCTAAATCGGGTTTCCCCCTCCACTTT. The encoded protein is CASSYSTPKSGFPLHF.